What follows are 21 T cell receptor beta chains derived from one specimen sequenced in a study of T cell repertoires in ileal Crohn's disease. Produced via immunoSEQ multiplex PCR; TCRdb's table is partial and in-frame only. The sample carries some 390 clones, under 70% recorded once. The sorted cells were lamina propria lymphocytes from surgical specimens, first isolated by density gradient. Material: CD8+ T cells sorted from the ileum. The receptors stem from an adult with Crohn's disease.

The sample holds a few counts of this clone. This chain links TRBV7-6 with TRBJ2-7; 10 bases are a match to TRBD2. The trim removed 1 base at V and 2 bases at J, leaving 11 bases unmatched. This CDR3 is 18 amino acids long. Germline CDR1 SGHVS, CDR2 FNYEAQ. Written as DNA, the CDR3 is TGTGCCAGCAGCTTAGAGGGTAGCGGGGGGCTGGCCACCTACGAGCAGTACTTC. Amino acid sequence: CASSLEGSGGLATYEQYF.

The chain carries TRBV2 and TRBJ2-4, with 11 bases matching TRBD1. Germline V gene lookup returns CDR1 SNHLY and CDR2 FYNNEI. The CDR3 runs to 17 residues. The trim removed 8 bases at V and 3 bases at J, leaving 12 bases unmatched. The CDR3, as DNA: TGTGCCAGCGAAGGACAGGGGGCTTATCTTGGCAAAAACATTCAGTACTTC. Translated: CASEGQGAYLGKNIQYF.

This clone was seen only a few times. The chain carries TRBV19 and TRBJ2-1, with 7 bases identical to TRBD1. Losses at the gene ends were 6 bases for V and 4 bases for J; bases not matched to a gene: 3. Germline CDR1 is LNHDA and CDR2 is SQIVND (reference sequence). CDR3 size: 13 residues. CDR3 sequence reads: CASSTTGYNEQFF. CDR3 bases: TGTGCCAGTAGCACGACAGGGTACAATGAGCAGTTCTTC.

V and J are TRBV7-8 and TRBJ2-2, with 13 bases aligning to TRBD2. Losses at the gene ends were 5 bases for V and 0 bases for J; bases not matched to a gene: 3. This CDR3 is 17 amino acids long. CDR1 and CDR2 (germline): SGHVS, FQNEAQ. The CDR3 region has the DNA TGTGCCAGCAGCACGGGACTAGCGGGGACGAACACCGGGGAGCTGTTTTTT. This translates into CASSTGLAGTNTGELFF.

This chain connects TRBV4-1 to TRBJ1-3; D might be TRBD1 (5 bases). The germline V gene has CDR1 MGHRA and CDR2 YSYEKL. The CDR3 is 16 residues long. Trimming shortened V by 4 bases and J by 0 bases, and 13 bases separated the two germline ends. The CDR3 sequence is CASSPSIQASGNTIYF. Written as DNA, the CDR3 is TGCGCCAGCAGCCCCTCGATACAGGCCTCTGGAAACACCATATATTTT.

The chain carries TRBV27 and TRBJ1-1; 11 bases agree with TRBD1. Germline V lookup: CDR1 MNHEY, CDR2 SMNVEV (reference sequence). The ends lost 4 bases at V and 0 bases at J; junction bases unmatched: 1. This CDR3 has 15 residues. In DNA form, the CDR3 reads TGTGCCAGCAGTTGGACAGGGGGCATGAACACTGAAGCTTTCTTT. The encoded protein is CASSWTGGMNTEAFF.

This clone appeared once. V gene TRBV7-9 combines with J gene TRBJ1-2; 8 positions agree with TRBD1. CDR3 size: 17 residues. In germline, CDR1 is SEHNR, CDR2 FQNEAQ (reference sequence). Trimming removed 4 bases from V and 1 base from J; junction bases left unmatched: 11. DNA for the CDR3: TGTGCCAGCAGCTCCACAGGGGGACAGACTCTTAACTATGGCTACACCTTC. Translation gives CASSSTGGQTLNYGYTF.

The CDR3 loop reads CASSIQGAGNYGYTF. Here the CDR3 DNA reads TGTGCCAGCAGCATTCAGGGGGCGGGAAACTATGGCTACACCTTC. This chain connects TRBV7-8 to TRBJ1-2, with 8 nucleotides matching TRBD1. Trimming took 5 bases from V and 2 from J; bases not matched to a gene: 7. This CDR3 spans 15 amino acids. Germline-derived CDR1 and CDR2 are SGHVS and FQNEAQ. Supplemented by reference TRBV7-8 and TRBJ1-2, the full variable domain reads GAGVSQSPRYKVAKRGQDVALRCDPISGHVSLFWYQQALGQGPEFLTYFQNEAQLDKSGLPSDRFFAERPEGSVSTLKIQRTQQEDSAVYLCASSIQGAGNYGYTFGSGTRLTVV.

This chain uses TRBV11-2 with TRBJ1-4; 9 nucleotides match TRBD1. J lost 7 bases, V lost 4 bases, and 13 bases had no gene match. CDR1 is SGHAT, CDR2 FQNNGV, per germline. This CDR3 is 17 amino acids long. CDR3 residues: CASSSNSLTGGPEKLFF. In DNA, the CDR3 is TGTGCCAGCAGCTCCAACAGCCTGACAGGGGGACCTGAAAAACTGTTTTTT. Filled out from reference TRBV11-2 and TRBJ1-4, the complete variable domain reads EAGVAQSPRYKIIEKRQSVAFWCNPISGHATLYWYQQILGQGPKLLIQFQNNGVVDDSQLPKDRFSAERLKGVDSTLKIQPAKLEDSAVYLCASSSNSLTGGPEKLFFGSGTQLSVL.

V gene TRBV27 combines with J gene TRBJ2-1, with TRBD2 matching 9 bases. This CDR3 is built from 19 residues. With V trimmed by 0 bases and J by 4 bases, 13 bases remained unmatched. Germline values: CDR1 MNHEY, CDR2 SMNVEV (reference sequence). CDR3 residues: CASSLSGGGAGTQYNEQFF. The CDR3 DNA reads TGTGCCAGCAGTTTATCCGGCGGGGGGGCGGGGACCCAGTACAATGAGCAGTTCTTC.

This chain uses TRBV7-7 with TRBJ2-1; D remains ambiguous. The germline gives CDR1 SSHAT, CDR2 FNYEAQ (reference sequence). Trimming took 0 bases from V and 4 from J, leaving 10 bases between them. The CDR3 has 15 amino acids. This CDR3 is CASSLAPVGYNEQFF. The CDR3 DNA follows: TGTGCCAGCAGCTTAGCCCCCGTCGGTTACAATGAGCAGTTCTTC.

V is TRBV19 and J is TRBJ2-7; D is ambiguous. The V and J ends lost 3 bases and 7 bases respectively, with 19 bases between them. The CDR3 extends over 15 amino acids. Germline V gene data show CDR1 as LNHDA and CDR2 as SQIVND (reference sequence). The CDR3 protein is CASSIFAASPWEQYF. CDR3 DNA: TGTGCCAGTAGTATCTTCGCAGCGTCCCCGTGGGAGCAGTACTTC.

By share of the sample, this clone is large. This chain links TRBV2 with TRBJ2-7; unclear D gene. Germline V gene data show CDR1 as SNHLY and CDR2 as FYNNEI. The CDR3 sequence is 12 residues long. V lost 7 bases to trimming and J lost 6 bases, with 13 bases between them. CDR3: CASTGFSTEQYF. CDR3 sequence (DNA): TGTGCCAGCACTGGCTTCTCCACCGAGCAGTACTTC.

The V and J genes are TRBV5-6 and TRBJ2-3; TRBD1 aligns across 7 bases. This CDR3 region has 16 residues. Germline V gene data show CDR1 as SGHDT and CDR2 as YYEEEE. V shed 0 bases, J shed 2 bases, and the junction held 6 bases outside the gene matches. CDR3 nucleotides: TGTGCCAGCAGCTTGGGCAGCGACAGGGTCACAGATACGCAGTATTTT. Residues: CASSLGSDRVTDTQYF.

This clone has a handful of counts. This sequence joins TRBV6-6 and TRBJ1-2, with D unresolved. Germline loops: CDR1 MNHNY, CDR2 SVGAGI (reference sequence). V lost 5 bases to trimming and J lost 1 base, with 14 bases between them. CDR3 length equals 15 residues. The CDR3 DNA sequence: TGTGCCAGCAGTACGCCCCCGACATATAACTATGGCTACACCTTC. Translating it yields CASSTPPTYNYGYTF.

The CDR3 DNA follows: TGTGCCAGCAGTTCGAGACAGGACGGGAACACTGAAGCTTTCTTT. Protein sequence: CASSSRQDGNTEAFF. The V gene is TRBV6-6, the J gene TRBJ1-1, with D possibly matching TRBD1 (6 bases). CDR3 length: 15 amino acids. Germline V gives CDR1 MNHNY, CDR2 SVGAGI (reference sequence). Trimming shortened V by 4 bases and J by 1 base, and 13 bases separated the two germline ends.

This chain joins TRBV9 and TRBJ2-5, with D possibly TRBD2 on 6 matching bases. Germline values: CDR1 SGDLS, CDR2 YYNGEE. V was clipped by 0 bases and J by 1 base, with 10 bases between them. The CDR3 is made up of 15 amino acids. In nucleotides, the CDR3 is TGTGCCAGCAGCGTAGTAGGAGGGGTCCAAGAGACCCAGTACTTC. This gives the protein CASSVVGGVQETQYF.

In this sample, this clone turned up once. The V call is TRBV5-1, the J call TRBJ2-2, with 12 bases identical to TRBD1. V shed 4 bases, J shed 4 bases, and the junction held 11 bases outside the gene matches. Germline CDR1 SGHRS, CDR2 YFSETQ. The CDR3 length is 18 residues. This chain's CDR3 is CASSPAGQGAFSTGELFF. CDR3 coding DNA: TGCGCCAGCAGCCCCGCGGGACAGGGGGCTTTCAGCACCGGGGAGCTGTTTTTT.

V is TRBV4-1 and J is TRBJ1-2; D remains unclear. The V gene lost 1 base and the J gene lost 4 bases, with 13 bases spanning the gap. Germline V gene lookup returns CDR1 MGHRA and CDR2 YSYEKL. The CDR3 extends over 15 amino acids. CDR3 bases: TGCGCCAGCAGCCAAGGTCGGGGTCTGGGCTATGGCTACACCTTC. This sequence encodes CASSQGRGLGYGYTF.

This CDR3 is CASSGQGEVDGYTF. The CDR3 nucleotides read TGTGCCAGCAGTGGACAGGGGGAGGTGGATGGCTACACCTTC. The genes are TRBV2 and TRBJ1-2; 9 bases fit TRBD1. CDR1 is SNHLY and CDR2 is FYNNEI in the germline V gene. This CDR3 is built from 14 residues. V gave up 4 bases and J gave up 6 bases; unmatched junction bases: 6.

This chain uses TRBV9 with TRBJ1-1; D is uncertain. The CDR3 extends over 12 amino acids. V lost 0 bases and J 5 bases, leaving 5 bases between the germline ends. CDR1 is SGDLS, CDR2 YYNGEE, per germline. CDR3 amino acids: CASSVGGTEAFF. CDR3 nucleotides: TGTGCCAGCAGCGTAGGAGGGACTGAAGCTTTCTTT. The full variable domain, with the rest looked up from reference TRBV9 and TRBJ1-1, is DSGVTQTPKHLITATGQRVTLRCSPRSGDLSVYWYQQSLDQGLQFLIQYYNGEERAKGNILERFSAQQFPDLHSELNLSSLELGDSALYFCASSVGGTEAFFGQGTRLTVV.